This entry lists 30 T cell receptor beta chains sequenced from one sample in a study of blood T cells in healthy people across ages. Using a J-beta primer mix together with a sample-barcoded 5' primer, a second PCR was run for 7 to 11 cycles. TCRdb reprocessed the 5' RACE reads with MiXCR, giving one entry per CDR3 protein. The data contain 1.5 million to 2 million distinct CDR3 sequences, 28% of them singletons. Sequenced sample: blood. These receptors came from a woman in her twenties or thirties in good health.

In this sample, this clonotype turned up a few times. The chain joins TRBV20-1 to TRBJ2-1; 8 bases map to TRBD1. Germline trimming cut 1 base from V and 5 bases from J; bases unmatched to any gene: 10. CDR3 length: 16 residues. Germline CDR1 and CDR2: DFQATT and SNEGSKA (reference sequence). The CDR3 nucleotides read TGCAGTGCTAGAGTAGGAGACAGGGGCGCTCACAATGAGCAGTTCTTC. Its translation: CSARVGDRGAHNEQFF.

There are many counts of this clonotype. This sequence joins TRBV4-1 and TRBJ1-6; D is ambiguous. V lost 1 base and J lost 7, with 11 bases in between. The CDR3 loop spans 15 amino acids. Germline V gene lookup returns CDR1 MGHRA and CDR2 YSYEKL. The CDR3 reads CASSQGAAQNSPLHF. As DNA, the CDR3 is TGCGCCAGCAGCCAAGGGGCTGCTCAGAATTCACCCCTCCACTTT.

The chain employs TRBV27 and TRBJ2-1; TRBD2 aligns across 11 bases. CDR1 MNHEY and CDR2 SMNVEV come from the germline V gene (reference sequence). This CDR3 is built from 13 residues. V lost 8 bases and J lost 7; bases outside the gene matches: 4. CDR3 sequence (DNA): TGTGCCAGCGGTTCTAGCGGGGGGAATGAGCAGTTCTTC. Its protein product is CASGSSGGNEQFF.

This clonotype was seen only a few times. CDR3 sequence reads: CASSTSGTRWGDEQFF. CDR3 bases: TGTGCCAGCAGCACGTCCGGGACTAGGTGGGGGGATGAGCAGTTCTTC. The J gene is TRBJ2-1, the V gene TRBV7-8; 8 nucleotides line up with TRBD2. Germline V lookup: CDR1 SGHVS, CDR2 FQNEAQ. V trimming: 5 bases; J trimming: 8 bases; junction bases outside the gene matches: 14. The CDR3 totals 16 residues.

A few counts support this clonotype. The rearrangement uses TRBV11-2 and TRBJ2-3; D remains ambiguous. V dropped 5 bases and J dropped 3 bases, with 18 bases sitting between them. The length of the CDR3 is 16 residues. In germline, CDR1 is SGHAT, CDR2 FQNNGV. The CDR3: CASSRSGGWLTDTQYF. Written as DNA, the CDR3 is TGTGCCAGCAGCCGGAGTGGTGGGTGGTTAACAGATACGCAGTATTTT.

The V and J genes are TRBV5-1 and TRBJ2-5, with 14 positions matching TRBD2. Trimming removed 4 bases from V and 2 bases from J; junction bases left unmatched: 7. The germline CDR1 and CDR2 sequences are SGHRS and YFSETQ. This CDR3 has 17 amino acids. CDR3 nucleotides: TGCGCCAGCAGCATATCCGGGACTAGCGGGGGTCAAGAGACCCAGTACTTC. It codes for CASSISGTSGGQETQYF.

This clonotype was detected many times. The chain employs TRBV29-1 and TRBJ2-1; D unclear. The CDR3 sequence is 11 residues long. With 3 bases removed from V and 3 bases from J, the gap between germline ends came to 3 bases. Germline-derived CDR1 and CDR2 are SQVTM and ANQGSEA. CDR3 amino acids: CSVEGYNEQFF. The CDR3 nucleotides read TGCAGCGTTGAGGGCTACAATGAGCAGTTCTTC.

This clonotype was counted ten times or more. This chain links TRBV20-1 with TRBJ2-7, with D perhaps matching TRBD2 (5 bases). Trimming removed 6 bases from V and 3 bases from J, with 15 bases in between. The CDR3 consists of 13 residues. Germline V gene sequence: CDR1 DFQATT, CDR2 SNEGSKA (reference sequence). For the CDR3, the DNA is TGCAGTGCGGATGGGGAGCGCATCTACGAGCAGTACTTC. As protein: CSADGERIYEQYF.

Only a few counts were recorded for this clonotype. The rearrangement joins TRBV20-1 to TRBJ2-1, with unresolved D. CDR1 is DFQATT and CDR2 is SNEGSKA in the germline V gene (reference sequence). Trimming took off 1 base at V and 0 bases at J, with 16 bases between the two ends. The CDR3 contains 17 residues. The DNA of the CDR3 is TGCAGTGCTAGAGTTTCTGTGGCGCTGAGCTCCTACAATGAGCAGTTCTTC. Its protein product is CSARVSVALSSYNEQFF.

This clonotype was seen only a few times. The gene calls are TRBV7-9 and TRBJ2-7; either TRBD1 or TRBD2 may fit D (5 bases each). There are 16 residues in the CDR3. Germline V gives CDR1 SEHNR, CDR2 FQNEAQ (reference sequence). V lost 5 bases and J 1 base, leaving 18 bases between the germline ends. CDR3: CASSNRGRGPSYEQYF. For the CDR3, the DNA is TGTGCCAGCAGCAATAGGGGTAGGGGACCATCCTACGAGCAGTACTTC.

This clonotype was recorded many times. The J gene is TRBJ2-1, the V gene TRBV20-1, with D unclear. The CDR3 loop spans 12 amino acids. V was shortened by 1 base and J by 8 bases, with 9 bases between the two germline ends. Looked up from germline, CDR1 is DFQATT and CDR2 is SNEGSKA (reference sequence). The CDR3 nucleotides are TGCAGTGCTAGAGGCAACCCCGATGAGCAGTTCTTC. This codes for CSARGNPDEQFF.

V and J are TRBV20-1 and TRBJ1-5; D call uncertain. The V end was cut by 6 bases, the J end by 1 base, with 13 bases between. CDR3 size: 14 residues. From germline, CDR1 is DFQATT and CDR2 SNEGSKA (reference sequence). Here the CDR3 reads CSALKDLSNQPQHF. The CDR3 nucleotides are TGCAGTGCACTCAAGGACCTCAGCAATCAGCCCCAGCATTTT.

V is TRBV7-6 and J is TRBJ2-3; TRBD1 aligns across 7 bases. V shed 5 bases, J shed 3 bases, and the junction held 17 bases outside the gene matches. CDR3 length equals 18 residues. Germline-derived CDR1 and CDR2 are SGHVS and FNYEAQ. DNA of the CDR3: TGTGCCAGCAGCACTCTGATTGGGCGGACAGGAAAAACAGATACGCAGTATTTT. Residues: CASSTLIGRTGKTDTQYF.

The genes are TRBV20-1 and TRBJ2-4, with 11 nucleotides matching TRBD2. CDR3 size: 14 residues. Germline CDR1 reads DFQATT; CDR2 reads SNEGSKA (reference sequence). V shed 5 bases and J 13 bases; nucleotides not matched to a gene: 13. DNA for the CDR3: TGCAGTGCTCGACTAGCGGGAAGCTACAATGAGCAGTACTTC. Residues: CSARLAGSYNEQYF.

The chain links TRBV30 to TRBJ2-5, with 8 bases fitting TRBD1. Germline V lookup: CDR1 GTSNPN, CDR2 SVGIG (reference sequence). The CDR3 is made up of 15 amino acids. The J segment lost 4 bases and the V segment lost 2 bases, leaving 9 bases of the junction unmatched. The CDR3 loop is CAWSLHQTGVETQYF. The CDR3 DNA is TGTGCCTGGAGTTTACACCAGACAGGGGTAGAGACCCAGTACTTC.

The genes are TRBV18 and TRBJ2-7, with TRBD1 matching over 8 bases. V lost 4 bases and J lost 5; bases outside the gene matches: 7. The V gene's germline CDR1 is KGHSH and CDR2 LQKENI. The CDR3 spans 14 residues. The CDR3 DNA follows: TGTGCCAGCTCACAAAGGACAGGGCCCGACGAGCAGTACTTC. Its translation is CASSQRTGPDEQYF.

This clonotype occurred a few times. J is TRBJ2-5 and V is TRBV7-9; D ambiguous. Germline V gene sequence: CDR1 SEHNR, CDR2 FQNEAQ (reference sequence). This CDR3 is built from 13 residues. The V and J ends lost 6 bases and 2 bases respectively, with 10 bases between them. The CDR3 loop reads CASRPDLQETQYF. CDR3 DNA: TGTGCCAGCAGACCAGACTTGCAAGAGACCCAGTACTTC. The full variable domain, with the rest looked up from reference TRBV7-9 and TRBJ2-5, is DTGVSQNPRHKITKRGQNVTFRCDPISEHNRLYWYRQTLGQGPEFLTYFQNEAQLEKSRLLSDRFSAERPKGSFSTLEIQRTEQGDSAMYLCASRPDLQETQYFGPGTRLLVL.

This clonotype has a handful of counts. V usage is TRBV6-5 and J usage is TRBJ2-7; D unclear. Germline V CDR1 and CDR2: MNHEY, SVGAGI. This CDR3 spans 15 amino acids. V lost 0 bases, J lost 7 bases, and 16 bases lay in between. The CDR3 loop reads CASSYSQRLYNEQYF. In DNA form, the CDR3 reads TGTGCCAGCAGTTACTCGCAGCGTTTATACAATGAGCAGTACTTC.

There are a few counts of this clonotype. DNA for the CDR3: TGCAGTGCTAGAGTTAAGGGGGGGTTAACAGATACGCAGTATTTT. Its translation is CSARVKGGLTDTQYF. V and J are TRBV20-1 and TRBJ2-3; weak D call: TRBD2 (7 bases). Germline assignment: CDR1 DFQATT and CDR2 SNEGSKA (reference sequence). CDR3 length: 15 amino acids. Between the trimmed V and J ends, which lost 1 base and 3 bases, there was a span of 14 bases.

The gene calls are TRBV12-3 or TRBV12-4 and TRBJ1-6, with TRBD1 as a possible D gene (5 bases). The CDR3 is 16 residues long. Trimming shortened V by 5 bases and J by 4 bases, and 15 bases separated the two germline ends. The CDR3 DNA reads TGTGCCAGCAGTCCCCAGGCGTCAGGGTATAATTCACCCCTCCACTTT. Translating gives CASSPQASGYNSPLHF.

This clonotype was seen only a few times. DNA of the CDR3: TGCGCCAGCTCGAGCGGGGCCTCCAGCTCCTACAATGAGCAGTTCTTC. This encodes CASSSGASSSYNEQFF. The chain links TRBV4-1 to TRBJ2-1; 7 positions agree with TRBD2. The CDR3 has 16 amino acids. Trimming took 8 bases from V and 0 from J; bases not matched to a gene: 10. The V gene's germline CDR1 is MGHRA and CDR2 YSYEKL.

This clonotype has a count of ten or more. V usage is TRBV5-1 and J usage is TRBJ2-7, with 7 bases identical to TRBD2. Germline CDR1 SGHRS, CDR2 YFSETQ. Trimming took 0 bases from V and 2 from J; bases not matched to a gene: 8. This CDR3 has 16 amino acids. The CDR3 region has the DNA TGCGCCAGCAGCTTGGCCGGGACTACTATACCCTACGAGCAGTACTTC. Protein product: CASSLAGTTIPYEQYF. Using reference TRBV5-1 and TRBJ2-7 for the parts outside the CDR3, the full variable domain is KAGVTQTPRYLIKTRGQQVTLSCSPISGHRSVSWYQQTPGQGLQFLFEYFSETQRNKGNFPGRFSGRQFSNSRSEMNVSTLELGDSALYLCASSLAGTTIPYEQYFGPGTRLTVT.

This chain links TRBV15 with TRBJ2-2; tentative D call: TRBD2 (6 bases). The germline V and J ends were trimmed by 0 bases and 1 base, with 9 bases remaining between them. The germline CDR1 and CDR2 sequences are LNHNV and YYDKDF (reference sequence). The CDR3 has 16 residues. The CDR3 loop is CATSRELALNTGELFF. For the CDR3, the DNA is TGTGCCACCAGCAGAGAACTAGCCCTGAACACCGGGGAGCTGTTTTTT.

This clonotype has only a few counts. This sequence joins TRBV7-9 and TRBJ1-5; D is undetermined. V lost 8 bases to trimming and J lost 0 bases, with 5 bases between them. Looked up from germline, CDR1 is SEHNR and CDR2 is FQNEAQ (reference sequence). CDR3 size: 12 residues. CDR3 nucleotides: TGTGCCAGCGGGCATAGCAATCAGCCCCAGCATTTT. It is translated as CASGHSNQPQHF.

This clonotype turned up a few times. This sequence joins TRBV6-5 and TRBJ2-3; 9 nucleotides agree with TRBD2. The trim removed 5 bases at V and 3 bases at J, leaving 12 bases unmatched. The CDR3 loop spans 17 amino acids. Germline-derived CDR1 and CDR2 are MNHEY and SVGAGI. This chain's CDR3 is CASSNLAGRPATDTQYF. CDR3 nucleotide sequence: TGTGCCAGCAGTAACCTAGCGGGGAGGCCCGCAACAGATACGCAGTATTTT.

V gene TRBV6-1 combines with J gene TRBJ2-3, with 9 bases matching TRBD2. The CDR3 has 16 residues. Germline loops: CDR1 MNHNS, CDR2 SASEGT. V was pared by 1 base and J by 3 bases, with 5 bases of the junction left unmatched. CDR3 DNA: TGTGCCAGCAGTGAAGTCGGACTAGCGTTGACAGATACGCAGTATTTT. Its translation is CASSEVGLALTDTQYF.

V and J are TRBV14 and TRBJ2-1; D is perhaps TRBD1 (5 bases). CDR1 is SGHDN, CDR2 FVKESK, per germline. V was trimmed by 1 base and J by 11 bases, leaving 15 bases between them. This CDR3 contains 14 residues. In DNA, the CDR3 is TGTGCCAGCAGCCAAGTAACAGGTCTAACTCAGCAGTTCTTC. It codes for CASSQVTGLTQQFF.

The genes are TRBV18 and TRBJ2-6, with unresolved D. From germline, CDR1 is KGHSH and CDR2 LQKENI. The CDR3 consists of 17 residues. V was cut by 6 bases and J by 0 bases, with 15 bases left in between. CDR3 DNA: TGTGCCAGCTCTCGTAACAGCTACATCTCTGGGGCCAACGTCCTGACTTTC. Its translation is CASSRNSYISGANVLTF.

The gene calls are TRBV12-3 or TRBV12-4 and TRBJ2-1; TRBD2 aligns across 9 bases. This CDR3 contains 16 residues. V trimming: 6 bases; J trimming: 8 bases; junction bases outside the gene matches: 14. The CDR3 spells CASRSSGAPSMYEQFF. CDR3 nucleotides: TGTGCCAGCAGGTCTAGCGGGGCCCCCTCTATGTATGAGCAGTTCTTC.

The J gene is TRBJ1-4, the V gene TRBV18; D unclear. The CDR3 runs 15 residues. The germline gives CDR1 KGHSH, CDR2 LQKENI. The V gene lost 6 bases and the J gene lost 0 bases, with 11 bases spanning the gap. CDR3 protein: CASSPDLATNEKLFF. The CDR3, as DNA: TGTGCCAGCTCTCCGGACCTTGCAACTAATGAAAAACTGTTTTTT.